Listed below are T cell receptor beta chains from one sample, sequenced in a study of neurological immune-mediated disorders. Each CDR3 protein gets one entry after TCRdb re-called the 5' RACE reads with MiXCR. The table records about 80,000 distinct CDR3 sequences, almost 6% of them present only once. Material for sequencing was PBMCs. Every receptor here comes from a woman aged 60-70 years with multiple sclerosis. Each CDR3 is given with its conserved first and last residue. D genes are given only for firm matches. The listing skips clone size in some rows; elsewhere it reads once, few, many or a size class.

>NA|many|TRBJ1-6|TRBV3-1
CASSQQLAGRKNSPLHF
TGTGCCAGCAGCCAACAACTCGCGGGACGGAAAAATTCACCCCTCCACTTT
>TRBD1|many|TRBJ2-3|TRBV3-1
CASSQSPDRADTQYF
TGTGCCAGCAGCCAAAGCCCAGACAGGGCAGATACGCAGTATTTT
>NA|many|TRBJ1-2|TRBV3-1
CASSLGQTVYGYTF
TGTGCCAGCAGCTTAGGACAGACCGTCTATGGCTACACCTTC
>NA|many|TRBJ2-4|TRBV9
CASSETGNLAKNIQYF
TGTGCCAGCAGCGAAACAGGGAATTTAGCCAAAAACATTCAGTACTTC
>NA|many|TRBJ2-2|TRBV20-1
CSAWPGTINTGELFF
TGCAGTGCGTGGCCCGGGACGATCAACACCGGGGAGCTGTTTTTT
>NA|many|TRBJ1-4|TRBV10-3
CAISVGGAGEKLFF
TGTGCCATCAGTGTCGGCGGAGCCGGGGAAAAACTGTTTTTT
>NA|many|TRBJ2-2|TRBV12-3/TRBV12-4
CASSPQGWTGELFF
TGTGCCAGCAGTCCACAGGGATGGACCGGGGAGCTGTTTTTT
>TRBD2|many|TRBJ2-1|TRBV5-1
CASSPGLAGGNYNEQFF
TGCGCCAGCAGCCCGGGACTAGCGGGGGGTAACTACAATGAGCAGTTCTTC
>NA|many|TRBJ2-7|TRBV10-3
CAISGGYEQYF
TGTGCCATCAGTGGCGGCTACGAGCAGTACTTC
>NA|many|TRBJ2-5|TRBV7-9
CASSSLGQETQYF
TGTGCCAGCAGCTCTCTAGGGCAAGAGACCCAGTACTTC
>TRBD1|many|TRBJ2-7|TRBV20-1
CSARAGTGSYEQYF
TGCAGTGCTAGAGCCGGGACAGGGTCCTACGAGCAGTACTTC
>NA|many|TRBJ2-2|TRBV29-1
CSVVLGYAGELFF
TGCAGCGTTGTACTGGGGTACGCCGGGGAGCTGTTTTTT
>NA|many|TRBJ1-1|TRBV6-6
CASSDRNRNTEAFF
TGTGCCAGCAGTGACAGGAACCGGAACACTGAAGCTTTCTTT
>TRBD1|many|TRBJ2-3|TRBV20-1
CSARGGQGIDTQYF
TGCAGTGCTAGAGGGGGACAGGGGATAGATACGCAGTATTTT
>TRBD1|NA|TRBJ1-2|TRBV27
CASSEIRDRLGGYTF
TGTGCCAGCAGTGAAATCCGGGACAGGCTGGGCGGCTACACCTTC
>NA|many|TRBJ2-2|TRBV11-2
CASSHGGSTGELFF
TGTGCCAGCAGTCACGGGGGATCCACCGGGGAGCTGTTTTTT
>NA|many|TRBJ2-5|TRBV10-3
CAISEPNTATQETQYF
TGTGCCATCAGTGAGCCTAATACAGCTACCCAAGAGACCCAGTACTTC
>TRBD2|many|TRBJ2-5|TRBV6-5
CASSKLGRTSRGSETQYF
TGTGCCAGCAGTAAACTCGGCAGGACTAGCAGGGGATCCGAGACCCAGTACTTC
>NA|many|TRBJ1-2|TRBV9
CASSAPQGSSYGYTF
TGTGCCAGCAGCGCCCCGCAGGGCTCCTCCTATGGCTACACCTTC
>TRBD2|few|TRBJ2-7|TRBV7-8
CASSNYAERGAPYEQYF
TGTGCCAGCAGCAACTACGCCGAGCGGGGGGCCCCCTACGAGCAGTACTTC
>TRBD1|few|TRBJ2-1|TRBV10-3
CAISAGDRGPNEQFF
TGTGCCATCAGTGCGGGGGACAGGGGGCCCAATGAGCAGTTCTTC
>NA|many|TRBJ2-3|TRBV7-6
CASSLWDGSTDTQYF
TGTGCCAGCAGCTTATGGGACGGGTCCACAGATACGCAGTATTTT
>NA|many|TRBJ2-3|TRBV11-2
CASLRGITDTQYF
TGTGCCAGCCTCCGGGGGATCACAGATACGCAGTATTTT
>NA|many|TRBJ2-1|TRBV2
CAGSSDVINEQFF
TGTGCCGGCTCTTCGGACGTCATTAATGAGCAGTTCTTC
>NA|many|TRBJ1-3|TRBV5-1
CASSLGPGNTIYF
TGCGCCAGCAGCTTAGGGCCTGGAAACACCATATATTTT
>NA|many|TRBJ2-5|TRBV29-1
CSVEGQQETQYF
TGCAGCGTTGAAGGGCAGCAAGAGACCCAGTACTTC
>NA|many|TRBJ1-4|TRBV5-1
CASSLVPSNEKLFF
TGCGCCAGCAGCTTGGTCCCGAGTAATGAAAAACTGTTTTTT
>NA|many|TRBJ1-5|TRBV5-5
CASSPSGTENQPQHF
TGTGCCAGCAGCCCCAGCGGGACGGAAAATCAGCCCCAGCATTTT
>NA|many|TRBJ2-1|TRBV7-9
CASSRKGGGNEQFF
TGTGCCAGCAGCCGAAAAGGAGGGGGGAATGAGCAGTTCTTC
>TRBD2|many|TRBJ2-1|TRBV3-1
CASSQLTGTSGANEQFF
TGTGCCAGCAGCCAACTTACCGGGACTAGCGGGGCCAATGAGCAGTTCTTC
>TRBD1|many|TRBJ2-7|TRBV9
CASSATGTGYPYEQYF
TGTGCCAGCAGCGCCACCGGGACAGGCTATCCCTACGAGCAGTACTTC
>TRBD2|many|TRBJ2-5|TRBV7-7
CASSLRLAGGAHQTQYF
TGTGCTAGCAGCTTACGACTAGCGGGGGGAGCTCACCAGACCCAGTACTTC
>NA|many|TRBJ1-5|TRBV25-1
CASSYQPQHF
TGTGCCAGCAGTTACCAGCCCCAGCATTTT